These 12 T cell receptor beta chains were sequenced from one sample in a study of T cells in localized non-small cell lung cancer (dated by TCRdb to the early 2020s). The method behind the library was the immunoSEQ multiplex PCR assay. What TCRdb holds here is the immuneACCESS table cut down to in-frame rearrangements. Part of the clones is not present; checked against another copy, under half of the missing clones reflect an unresolved V gene, and the others are unexplained. The sample table shows thousands of clones, and around a quarter are seen once. Of the sample, around 22% is held by the ten largest clones. The sequences come from normal lung tissue next to the tumor, collected before any cancer treatment. Source of these receptors: a man aged 35 to 69 with stage II squamous cell lung carcinoma.

This clone has a handful of counts. The chain joins TRBV11-3 to TRBJ2-1; 8 bases match TRBD2. This CDR3 region has 14 residues. Germline-derived CDR1 and CDR2 are SGHNT and YENEEA. The ends lost 2 bases at V and 8 bases at J; junction bases unmatched: 5. The DNA of the CDR3 is TGTGCCAGCAGCTTAAGGACCGGGAGGGATGAGCAGTTCTTC. This gives the protein CASSLRTGRDEQFF.

This clone is judged large. V and J are TRBV9 and TRBJ2-1, with 9 bases fitting TRBD2. Losses at the gene ends were 4 bases for V and 7 bases for J; bases not matched to a gene: 12. Looked up from germline, CDR1 is SGDLS and CDR2 is YYNGEE. This CDR3 spans 16 amino acids. The CDR3 DNA sequence: TGTGCCAGCAGCACCCGGACTAGCGCAGTAAAAAATGAGCAGTTCTTC. This encodes CASSTRTSAVKNEQFF.

This clone has only a few counts. This sequence joins TRBV19 and TRBJ1-2; the D gene is possibly TRBD1 (5 bases). From germline, CDR1 is LNHDA and CDR2 SQIVND (reference sequence). V lost 7 bases and J lost 8, with 17 bases in between. The CDR3 covers 13 residues. The CDR3 protein is CASNDEGLEGYTF. CDR3 in DNA: TGTGCCAGTAACGACGAGGGACTTGAAGGCTACACCTTC.

This clone was seen only a few times. The V gene is TRBV15, the J gene TRBJ1-2; TRBD1 is a possible D gene (6 bases). Germline assignment: CDR1 LNHNV and CDR2 YYDKDF (reference sequence). There are 14 residues in the CDR3. V gave up 1 base and J gave up 8 bases, with 14 bases separating them. CDR3 DNA: TGTGCCACCAGCAGAGCCAACAGGGAGGGAGGCTACACCTTC. It yields the protein CATSRANREGGYTF.

The chain carries TRBV30 and TRBJ1-5, with D uncertain. The CDR3 consists of 13 residues. Germline CDR1 is GTSNPN and CDR2 is SVGIG (reference sequence). V was shortened by 4 bases and J by 3 bases, with 10 bases between the two germline ends. The CDR3 loop reads CAWNLGVNQPQHF. CDR3 sequence (DNA): TGTGCCTGGAACTTGGGAGTCAATCAGCCCCAGCATTTT.

Only a few counts were recorded for this clone. V gene TRBV30 combines with J gene TRBJ2-7; D is possibly TRBD2 (7 bases). The CDR3 has 12 amino acids. Germline V CDR1 and CDR2: GTSNPN, SVGIG (reference sequence). V lost 7 bases, J lost 4 bases, and 14 bases lay in between. CDR3 in amino acids: CAYKGGGYEQYF. The CDR3 DNA follows: TGTGCCTACAAAGGGGGGGGTTACGAGCAGTACTTC.

This clone occurred a few times. The chain carries TRBV6-7 and TRBJ2-3; possibly TRBD1 for D (5 bases). TRBV6-7 qualifies as an ORF whose function is uncertain. This CDR3 spans 14 amino acids. Trimming took 5 bases from V and 6 from J, leaving 15 bases between them. The CDR3 region is CASSERAGLDTQYF. CDR3 DNA: TGTGCCAGCAGTGAAAGAGCAGGGCTGGATACGCAGTATTTT.

This clone has a handful of counts. The chain links TRBV18 to TRBJ2-6; possibly TRBD1 for D (5 bases). This CDR3 region has 19 residues. Deletions cut 2 bases from V and 2 bases from J, with 19 bases between. In germline, CDR1 is KGHSH, CDR2 LQKENI. CDR3 protein: CASSPVQAGKATGANVLTF. The DNA for the CDR3 is TGTGCCAGCTCACCAGTTCAGGCAGGGAAGGCCACTGGGGCCAACGTCCTGACTTTC.

V is TRBV18 and J is TRBJ2-7; D tentatively fits TRBD1 or TRBD2 (5 bases each). The V gene's germline CDR1 is KGHSH and CDR2 LQKENI. The CDR3 covers 17 residues. The ends were cut back, 3 bases at V and 4 bases at J, with 22 bases in the middle. The CDR3: CASSPYSGSAIAYEQYF. The CDR3 bases are TGTGCCAGCTCACCGTACTCAGGGTCGGCTATAGCGTACGAGCAGTACTTC.

The chain joins TRBV25-1 to TRBJ2-7, with D perhaps TRBD1 (5 bases). The ends were cut back, 5 bases at V and 6 bases at J, with 17 bases in the middle. The CDR3 runs to 14 residues. The germline gives CDR1 MGHDK, CDR2 SYGVNS. The CDR3 loop reads CASSTVRGRAEQYF. The DNA of the CDR3 is TGTGCCAGCAGTACCGTAAGGGGAAGGGCCGAGCAGTACTTC.

This clone is categorized as medium-sized. The chain carries TRBV6-8 and TRBJ2-1; 10 bases fit TRBD2. This CDR3 has 16 amino acids. Trimming cost V 4 bases and J 2 bases; bases outside gene matches: 5. Germline CDR1 and CDR2: MNHGY and SAAAGT. The DNA of the CDR3 is TGTGCCAGCAGTTCCACCAGCGGGAGGGCCTACAATGAGCAGTTCTTC. Translating it yields CASSSTSGRAYNEQFF.

This chain links TRBV19 with TRBJ1-2; a weak D match, TRBD1 (6 bases). CDR3 size: 15 residues. The germline V gene has CDR1 LNHDA and CDR2 SQIVND (reference sequence). The germline V and J ends were trimmed by 5 bases and 2 bases, with 15 bases remaining between them. Here the CDR3 reads CASSPQGIMNYGYTF. The CDR3 coding sequence is TGTGCCAGTAGTCCTCAGGGGATTATGAACTATGGCTACACCTTC.